One and the same sample provided the 17 T cell receptor beta chains below, sequenced in a study of cytotoxic CD8 clonotypes in ibrutinib-treated CLL. The table came from immunoSEQ multiplex PCR; TCRdb's copy has only in-frame clones and leaves some out. The sample includes some 140,000 clones, roughly 84% seen only once; the top ten take roughly 3.3%. The sample in question was PBMCs, obtained after 24 months of ibrutinib treatment. Receptors were obtained from a human donor with chronic lymphocytic leukemia.

The genes are TRBV7-6 and TRBJ2-2; 10 bases align to TRBD2. J was trimmed by 5 bases and V by 1 base; bases with no gene match: 7. Per the germline V gene, CDR1 is SGHVS and CDR2 is FNYEAQ. The CDR3 has 17 amino acids. The CDR3 region has the DNA TGTGCCAGCAGCTTAGTAGGTCTAGCGGGGGAAACCGGGGAGCTGTTTTTT. It is translated as CASSLVGLAGETGELFF.

The chain couples TRBV6-5 to TRBJ1-2; D is ambiguous. V was shortened by 2 bases and J by 5 bases, with 18 bases between the two germline ends. The CDR3 is 16 amino acids. The germline V gene has CDR1 MNHEY and CDR2 SVGAGI. CDR3 sequence reads: CASSYTLGLVGYGYTF. The CDR3 nucleotides are TGTGCCAGCAGTTACACACTAGGATTGGTAGGGTATGGCTACACCTTC.

The chain recombines TRBV28 with TRBJ2-7; D possibly corresponds to TRBD1 (5 bases). The germline gives CDR1 MDHEN, CDR2 SYDVKM. This CDR3 spans 11 amino acids. Trimming left V 3 bases short and J 6 bases short, with 6 bases between. This CDR3 reads CASSFRVEQYF. As DNA, the CDR3 is TGTGCCAGCAGTTTCAGGGTCGAGCAGTACTTC.

The rearrangement joins TRBV5-1 to TRBJ2-1; D possibly corresponds to TRBD1 (6 bases). In germline, CDR1 is SGHRS, CDR2 YFSETQ. The CDR3 sequence is 18 residues long. V lost 9 bases to trimming and J lost 1 base, with 26 bases between them. The CDR3 spells CATSLGLGGFVSYNEQFF. The CDR3 DNA reads TGCGCCACGAGCTTGGGGCTAGGGGGATTTGTTTCCTACAATGAGCAGTTCTTC.

This clone came up a few times. The chain links TRBV6-1 to TRBJ1-1; maybe TRBD1 (5 bases). The CDR3 sequence is 15 residues long. Trimming cost V 4 bases and J 0 bases, with 12 bases left between them. CDR1 and CDR2 from the germline V gene are MNHNS and SASEGT. The CDR3 loop reads CASSAGRELNTEAFF. CDR3 nucleotides: TGTGCCAGCAGTGCAGGCAGGGAGTTGAACACTGAAGCTTTCTTT.

The V call is TRBV30, the J call TRBJ2-7; no firm D call. The CDR3 spans 11 residues. Germline assignment: CDR1 GTSNPN and CDR2 SVGIG (reference sequence). V was shortened by 5 bases and J by 3 bases, with 8 bases between the two germline ends. This CDR3 is CAWARGYEQYF. The CDR3 region has the DNA TGTGCCTGGGCGCGCGGCTACGAGCAGTACTTC. The full variable domain, completed using reference TRBV30 and TRBJ2-7, is SQTIHQWPATLVQPVGSPLSLECTVEGTSNPNLYWYRQAAGRGLQLLFYSVGIGQISSEVPQNLSASRPQDRQFILSSKKLLLSDSGFYLCAWARGYEQYFGPGTRLTVT.

This rearrangement joins TRBV30 to TRBJ2-7; 9 bases align to TRBD1. CDR1 is GTSNPN and CDR2 is SVGIG in the germline V gene (reference sequence). This CDR3 has 12 amino acids. Trimming at V came to 8 bases and at J to 0 bases, leaving 2 bases not matched to a gene. The CDR3 spells CAGDRASYEQYF. In DNA, the CDR3 is TGTGCCGGGGACAGGGCCTCCTACGAGCAGTACTTC.

The chain employs TRBV14 and TRBJ2-3; D gene ambiguous. The CDR3 is made up of 13 amino acids. In germline, CDR1 is SGHDN, CDR2 FVKESK. Trimming removed 2 bases at V and 6 bases at J, with 9 bases between. The CDR3 loop is CASSQFLDDTQYF. The CDR3 nucleotides read TGTGCCAGCAGCCAATTCTTGGACGATACGCAGTATTTT.

This clone was detected a few times. This rearrangement joins TRBV30 to TRBJ1-2, with D unresolved. The CDR3 spans 11 residues. CDR1 is GTSNPN and CDR2 is SVGIG in the germline V gene (reference sequence). Trimming stripped 4 bases from V and 3 bases from J, with 6 bases between. The CDR3 coding sequence is TGTGCCTGGACGGGGTACTATGGCTACACCTTC. Encoded protein: CAWTGYYGYTF. Using reference TRBV30 and TRBJ1-2 for the parts outside the CDR3, the full variable domain is SQTIHQWPATLVQPVGSPLSLECTVEGTSNPNLYWYRQAAGRGLQLLFYSVGIGQISSEVPQNLSASRPQDRQFILSSKKLLLSDSGFYLCAWTGYYGYTFGSGTRLTVV.

The chain joins TRBV7-6 to TRBJ2-7, with D tentatively TRBD1 (6 bases). V was trimmed by 4 bases and J by 3 bases, leaving 16 bases between them. Germline CDR1 reads SGHVS; CDR2 reads FNYEAQ. This CDR3 has 15 amino acids. CDR3 nucleotide sequence: TGTGCCAGCAGCTCGGAACAGGGCTGGGACTACGAGCAGTACTTC. Translated: CASSSEQGWDYEQYF.

In its sample, this clone was seen once. The chain carries TRBV7-8 and TRBJ1-5; TRBD1 aligns across 11 bases. The V and J ends lost 2 bases and 8 bases, in that order; junction bases with no gene match: 5. Germline V lookup: CDR1 SGHVS, CDR2 FQNEAQ. The CDR3 is 15 residues long. The CDR3 here is CASSLRDRGGEPQHF. The CDR3 nucleotides are TGTGCCAGCAGCTTAAGGGACAGGGGGGGAGAGCCCCAGCATTTT.

V usage is TRBV4-3 and J usage is TRBJ1-5; TRBD1 might be the D (5 bases). Looked up from germline, CDR1 is LGHNA and CDR2 is YSLEER. The CDR3 contains 15 residues. The V end was cut by 0 bases, the J end by 5 bases, with 11 bases between. The CDR3 sequence: CASSQDLRVDQPQHF. The CDR3 bases are TGCGCCAGCAGCCAAGATCTCAGGGTTGATCAGCCCCAGCATTTT.

This clone has just one count. The chain is built from TRBV7-3 and TRBJ2-2, with a tentative D call TRBD2 (5 bases). This CDR3 has 17 residues. The germline V gene has CDR1 SGHTA and CDR2 FQGTGA. Trimming removed 5 bases at V and 1 base at J, with 17 bases between. CDR3 protein: CASSDLPGRGNTGELFF. The CDR3, as DNA: TGTGCCAGCAGCGACCTCCCGGGGAGAGGGAACACCGGGGAGCTGTTTTTT.

V and J are TRBV30 and TRBJ2-3; TRBD2 is a possible D gene (5 bases). Germline loops: CDR1 GTSNPN, CDR2 SVGIG (reference sequence). This CDR3 has 13 residues. With 6 bases removed from V and 2 bases from J, the gap between germline ends came to 12 bases. Written as DNA, the CDR3 is TGTGCCTGCACAGCGGAGCCCACAGATACGCAGTATTTT. It yields the protein CACTAEPTDTQYF.

This chain links TRBV19 with TRBJ1-5, with TRBD1 as a possible D gene (5 bases). This CDR3 comprises 13 residues. Trimming took off 1 base at V and 6 bases at J, with 7 bases between the two ends. CDR1 and CDR2 (germline): LNHDA, SQIVND (reference sequence). The CDR3 DNA sequence: TGTGCCAGTAGTATAGGTGGGGGTCAGCCCCAGCATTTT. This encodes CASSIGGGQPQHF.

V is TRBV30 and J is TRBJ1-5; TRBD1 might be the D (5 bases). In germline, CDR1 is GTSNPN, CDR2 SVGIG (reference sequence). Trimming shortened V by 3 bases and J by 3 bases, and 21 bases separated the two germline ends. This CDR3 has 17 amino acids. The CDR3 DNA reads as TGTGCCTGGAGCCTAGGGAGATCCGGGACTACCAATCAGCCCCAGCATTTT. This translates into CAWSLGRSGTTNQPQHF.

The chain combines TRBV6-1 with TRBJ2-5; 7 nucleotides agree with TRBD1. This CDR3 has 14 amino acids. V lost 6 bases and J lost 13; bases outside the gene matches: 17. Germline V gene data show CDR1 as MNHNS and CDR2 as SASEGT. CDR3 sequence (DNA): TGTGCCAGCAGCGCGGGCGGACAGGCCTCCTTTTTGTACTTC. Amino acids: CASSAGGQASFLYF.